The 19 T cell receptor beta chains listed next were all sequenced from one sample in a study of Ad26.COV2.S vaccination and SARS-CoV-2 variants. Sequencing was performed with immunoSEQ multiplex PCR; in TCRdb, only in-frame clones are kept and a portion is missing. The sample comprises about 400,000 clones, around 82% of which are singletons, and just under 7.5% rests with the top ten. Documented treatment: around 19 received Ad26.COV2.S at low or high dose, single or two shots; about five received placebo; per-sample allocation not given. Sampling took place 63 days after the first vaccine or placebo injection. Here the sequenced sample was peripheral blood, taken in a trial of Ad26.COV2.S vaccine versus placebo. These receptor sequences come from a person between 18 and 65 years old who received the Ad26.COV2.S COVID-19 vaccine or a placebo.

V usage is TRBV7-9 and J usage is TRBJ1-5, with no clear D. Germline assignment: CDR1 SEHNR and CDR2 FQNEAQ (reference sequence). The CDR3 is 13 residues long. Trimming stripped 2 bases from V and 5 bases from J, with 7 bases between. This CDR3 is CASSLKWDQPQHF. The CDR3 DNA sequence: TGTGCCAGCAGCTTAAAGTGGGATCAGCCCCAGCATTTT.

This clone was observed a few times. This rearrangement joins TRBV11-1 to TRBJ1-4; the match to TRBD1 covers 10 bases. In germline, CDR1 is SGHAT, CDR2 FQDESV (reference sequence). The CDR3 sequence is 14 residues long. With V trimmed by 5 bases and J by 8 bases, 5 bases remained unmatched. CDR3 in DNA: TGTGCCAGCAGCCTGACAGGGGGCGGAGAAAAACTGTTTTTT. Translation: CASSLTGGGEKLFF. Looking up the rest from reference TRBV11-1 and TRBJ1-4 gives the full variable domain: EAEVAQSPRYKITEKSQAVAFWCDPISGHATLYWYRQILGQGPELLVQFQDESVVDDSQLPKDRFSAERLKGVDSTLKIQPAELGDSAMYLCASSLTGGGEKLFFGSGTQLSVL.

The rearrangement joins TRBV30 to TRBJ2-3; D not certain. Per the germline V gene, CDR1 is GTSNPN and CDR2 is SVGIG (reference sequence). The CDR3 contains 12 residues. Deletions cut 2 bases from V and 5 bases from J, with 8 bases between. The CDR3 spells CAWSMTLDTQYF. Here the CDR3 DNA reads TGTGCCTGGAGTATGACACTAGATACGCAGTATTTT.

J is TRBJ2-1 and V is TRBV27; TRBD2 aligns across 12 bases. Per the germline V gene, CDR1 is MNHEY and CDR2 is SMNVEV (reference sequence). The V segment lost 3 bases and the J segment 9 bases; nucleotides outside the gene matches: 3. The CDR3 runs to 14 residues. Here the CDR3 DNA reads TGTGCCAGCAGTTTGGCTAGCGGGAGGGGTGAGCAGTTCTTC. It translates to CASSLASGRGEQFF.

The CDR3: CASSLTALGAKNIQYF. The DNA of the CDR3 is TGTGCCAGCAGCTTAACAGCGTTGGGGGCCAAAAACATTCAGTACTTC. V and J are TRBV11-3 and TRBJ2-4; no reliable D call. The CDR3 has 16 amino acids. Trimming pared 2 bases from V and 1 base from J, leaving 12 bases between. Germline V CDR1 and CDR2: SGHNT, YENEEA.

This clone has just one count. This chain connects TRBV3-1 (or the pseudogene TRBV3-2) to TRBJ1-1; D uncertain. CDR1 LGHDT and CDR2 YNNKEL come from the germline V gene (reference sequence). CDR3 size: 12 residues. Trimming left V 3 bases short and J 0 bases short, with 2 bases between. CDR3 protein: CASSHVNTEAFF. The CDR3 DNA is TGTGCCAGCAGCCATGTGAACACTGAAGCTTTCTTT.

This chain uses TRBV29-1 with TRBJ2-7; 8 bases match TRBD1. Germline CDR1 reads SQVTM; CDR2 reads ANQGSEA. This CDR3 spans 13 amino acids. The V and J ends lost 5 bases and 2 bases, in that order; junction bases with no gene match: 5. The CDR3: CSVSDRATYEQYF. DNA of the CDR3: TGCAGCGTTTCGGACAGGGCGACCTACGAGCAGTACTTC.

V is TRBV2 and J is TRBJ1-2; D is uncertain. Trimming stripped 4 bases from V and 4 bases from J, with 10 bases between. Per germline, CDR1 SNHLY and CDR2 FYNNEI. This CDR3 contains 13 residues. CDR3 in amino acids: CASSGEGSYGYTF. DNA of the CDR3: TGTGCCAGCAGTGGCGAGGGTAGCTATGGCTACACCTTC.

The chain uses TRBV6-1 and TRBJ2-7; D perhaps matches TRBD2 (6 bases). V lost 0 bases and J 4 bases, leaving 16 bases between the germline ends. This CDR3 is 16 amino acids long. From germline, CDR1 is MNHNS and CDR2 SASEGT. The CDR3 region is CASSEAVGAGPYEQYF. CDR3 nucleotide sequence: TGTGCCAGCAGTGAAGCGGTTGGGGCGGGACCTTACGAGCAGTACTTC.

CDR3 DNA sequence: TGTGCCTGGAGTGTTGGACAGGTCGGCAATCAGCCCCAGCATTTT. Residues: CAWSVGQVGNQPQHF. The J gene is TRBJ1-5, the V gene TRBV30, with 7 positions matching TRBD1. After removal of 0 bases from V and 2 bases from J, the junction contained 4 bases not matched to a gene. This CDR3 comprises 15 residues. Germline loops: CDR1 GTSNPN, CDR2 SVGIG (reference sequence).

The rearrangement joins TRBV11-2 to TRBJ2-3, with D perhaps TRBD2 (6 bases). V was trimmed by 1 base and J by 1 base, leaving 15 bases between them. CDR1 and CDR2 (germline): SGHAT, FQNNGV. This CDR3 spans 17 amino acids. Here the CDR3 reads CASSLGWGVLGTDTQYF. The CDR3 region has the DNA TGTGCCAGCAGCTTAGGGTGGGGGGTTCTGGGCACAGATACGCAGTATTTT. The full variable domain, with the rest looked up from reference TRBV11-2 and TRBJ2-3, is EAGVAQSPRYKIIEKRQSVAFWCNPISGHATLYWYQQILGQGPKLLIQFQNNGVVDDSQLPKDRFSAERLKGVDSTLKIQPAKLEDSAVYLCASSLGWGVLGTDTQYFGPGTRLTVL.

The chain carries TRBV5-1 and TRBJ1-4, with 7 bases identical to TRBD1. The length of the CDR3 is 15 residues. CDR1 and CDR2 from the germline V gene are SGHRS and YFSETQ. The V and J ends lost 3 bases and 7 bases, in that order; junction bases with no gene match: 9. The CDR3 region has the DNA TGCGCCAGCAGCTCACAACAGGGGCAGGGTGAAAAACTGTTTTTT. Its protein is CASSSQQGQGEKLFF.

The rearrangement joins TRBV5-4 to TRBJ2-1; possibly TRBD2 for D (5 bases). CDR3 size: 14 residues. The germline CDR1 and CDR2 sequences are SGHNT and YYREEE (reference sequence). V was cut by 4 bases and J by 6 bases, with 14 bases left in between. For the CDR3, the DNA is TGTGCCAGCAGCGTGCGGGTGGGGTCCAATGAGCAGTTCTTC. The encoded protein is CASSVRVGSNEQFF.

The CDR3 is CASSAALGGQYF. The CDR3 region has the DNA TGTGCCAGCAGCGCCGCCTTAGGTGGGCAGTACTTC. V is TRBV27 and J is TRBJ2-7; unclear D gene. This CDR3 spans 12 amino acids. Germline V gene data show CDR1 as MNHEY and CDR2 as SMNVEV (reference sequence). V lost 6 bases and J lost 9, with 15 bases in between.

This rearrangement joins TRBV2 to TRBJ1-1, with 9 bases aligning to TRBD1. Germline V gene lookup returns CDR1 SNHLY and CDR2 FYNNEI. J was trimmed by 10 bases and V by 0 bases; bases with no gene match: 6. The CDR3 sequence is 14 residues long. CDR3 sequence (DNA): TGTGCCAGCAGTGAAGCGCTTCAGGGACAGGGAGCTTTCTTT. It is translated as CASSEALQGQGAFF.

The chain uses TRBV7-2 and TRBJ2-5; D is uncertain. V dropped 7 bases and J dropped 4 bases, with 16 bases sitting between them. Germline CDR1 SGHTA, CDR2 FQGNSA. The CDR3 runs to 14 residues. CDR3 in amino acids: CASTPTSVSETQYF. DNA of the CDR3: TGTGCCAGCACCCCGACGTCAGTATCAGAGACCCAGTACTTC.

This clone was found once. V usage is TRBV9 and J usage is TRBJ2-7; unclear D gene. Germline-derived CDR1 and CDR2 are SGDLS and YYNGEE. The ends were cut back, 0 bases at V and 6 bases at J, with 4 bases in the middle. This CDR3 is 11 amino acids long. CDR3 sequence reads: CASSVVREQYF. CDR3 coding DNA: TGTGCCAGCAGCGTAGTTCGCGAGCAGTACTTC.

V usage is TRBV6-6 and J usage is TRBJ1-1; maybe TRBD1 (5 bases). The V gene lost 6 bases and the J gene lost 2 bases, with 19 bases spanning the gap. The CDR3 extends over 16 amino acids. CDR1 is MNHNY and CDR2 is SVGAGI in the germline V gene (reference sequence). The CDR3 reads CASRTGPGNVNTEAFF. CDR3 nucleotide sequence: TGTGCCAGCAGAACCGGACCAGGGAATGTCAACACTGAAGCTTTCTTT.

This clone has only a few counts. The J gene is TRBJ2-5, the V gene TRBV7-9, with TRBD1 identical over 10 bases. V was clipped by 1 base and J by 3 bases; unmatched bases: 5. The CDR3 is made up of 16 amino acids. Looked up from germline, CDR1 is SEHNR and CDR2 is FQNEAQ (reference sequence). DNA of the CDR3: TGTGCCAGCAGCTTAGGACAGGGGGCTGGGGAAGAGACCCAGTACTTC. Translating it yields CASSLGQGAGEETQYF.